The text below deals with one TCR beta chain. The antigen remains unidentified. The data originate from a study of cytomegalovirus exposure and HLA in healthy donors. PCR primers comprised 60 Vbeta and 13 Jbeta primers. TCRdb keeps only in-frame clones here, not all; method: immunoSEQ multiplex PCR. The sample records roughly 100,000 clones, about 70% being singletons. The germline gives CDR1 SGHNT, CDR2 YYREEE (reference sequence). J gave up 3 bases and V 4 bases, and 5 bases lay outside the gene matches. CDR3 length: 16 residues. Healthy bone marrow donors supplied every sample. Study outcomes and limitations: The authors reported that TCR beta sequences could predict HLA-A and HLA-B alleles. These predictions were accurate for most subjects in the first cohort. As a later analysis revealed, the rate of TCR association differed by HLA locus, with DRB1 most and HLA-C fewest.

The TCR originated in a man aged 30-40 years in good health and CMV-seronegative. The sample comprised PBMCs. The V call is TRBV5-4, the J call TRBJ2-3; 13 nucleotides line up with TRBD2. The CDR3 loop reads CASSPGLAGRTDTQYF. The CDR3 DNA sequence: TGTGCCAGCAGCCCGGGACTAGCGGGACGGACAGATACGCAGTATTTT.